The 15 T cell receptor beta chains reported below all come from one sample, sequenced in a study of identical twins. One entry per CDR3 protein results from TCRdb running MiXCR on the 5' RACE reads. The sample carries hundreds of thousands of distinct CDR3 sequences, roughly 7% recorded once. This same sample was also taken into another study, of yellow fever vaccine responses in identical twins.

Sequencing input: memory (CD45RO+) T cells sorted from blood. These receptors all stem from a woman between 18 and 29 years old in good health.

This clonotype has only a few counts. The rearrangement links TRBV7-2 to TRBJ2-3; D is perhaps TRBD2 (5 bases). This CDR3 contains 12 residues. Germline lookup yields CDR1 SGHTA and CDR2 FQGNSA. Trimming left V 5 bases short and J 6 bases short, with 9 bases between. The CDR3 sequence is CASSPSLDTQYF. The CDR3, as DNA: TGTGCCAGCAGCCCTAGCTTGGATACGCAGTATTTT.

In its sample, this clonotype was seen a few times. The rearrangement uses TRBV3-1 and TRBJ2-4; TRBD1 might be the D (7 bases). V shed 3 bases and J shed 1 base, with 19 bases lying between them. CDR1 and CDR2 (germline): LGHDT, YNNKEL (reference sequence). This CDR3 contains 18 residues. The CDR3, as DNA: TGTGCCAGCAGCCAGGGCGGGACAGCCGGTGTGGCCAAAAACATTCAGTACTTC. Translated: CASSQGGTAGVAKNIQYF.

This clonotype was seen more than once but under ten times. Here the CDR3 reads CASSLGPGGHYEQYF. The CDR3 nucleotides are TGTGCCAGCAGTTTAGGTCCAGGGGGACACTACGAGCAGTACTTC. The V and J genes are TRBV12-3 or TRBV12-4 and TRBJ2-7, with TRBD1 matching over 7 bases. There are 15 residues in the CDR3. The V gene end was trimmed by 1 base and the J gene end by 3 bases; junction bases not matched to a gene: 6.

At least ten counts were recorded for this clonotype. The chain employs TRBV24-1 and TRBJ2-1, with D perhaps matching TRBD1 (5 bases). The germline V gene encodes CDR1 KGHDR and CDR2 SFDVKD. Deletions cut 2 bases from V and 7 bases from J, with 17 bases between. CDR3 length: 16 amino acids. CDR3 residues: CATSDSQGKVGNEQFF. In DNA form, the CDR3 reads TGTGCCACCAGTGATTCCCAGGGTAAAGTCGGTAATGAGCAGTTCTTC.

J is TRBJ2-1 and V is TRBV7-6; 10 bases match TRBD1. Germline lookup yields CDR1 SGHVS and CDR2 FNYEAQ. V dropped 5 bases and J dropped 6; count of bases not matched to a gene: 7. The CDR3 loop spans 15 amino acids. This CDR3 reads CASSRRDRGTNEQFF. CDR3 nucleotide sequence: TGTGCCAGCAGCCGCCGGGACAGGGGTACCAATGAGCAGTTCTTC.

The chain combines TRBV12-3 or TRBV12-4 with TRBJ2-7; D unresolved. This CDR3 region has 12 residues. V lost 4 bases and J 9 bases, leaving 13 bases between the germline ends. The chain's CDR3 is CASSYGPSMQYV. The CDR3 DNA sequence: TGTGCCAGCAGTTACGGGCCAAGCATGCAGTACGTC.

The rearrangement uses TRBV20-1 and TRBJ2-2; TRBD2 might be the D (5 bases). The germline V gene encodes CDR1 DFQATT and CDR2 SNEGSKA (reference sequence). The germline V and J ends were trimmed by 1 base and 3 bases, with 21 bases remaining between them. This CDR3 has 18 amino acids. The CDR3 is CSARAHESTSYYTGELFF. In DNA form, the CDR3 reads TGCAGTGCTAGAGCGCACGAATCTACTAGTTATTACACCGGGGAGCTGTTTTTT.

The chain recombines TRBV5-1 with TRBJ2-7; possibly TRBD2 for D (6 bases). Germline V gene sequence: CDR1 SGHRS, CDR2 YFSETQ. The length of the CDR3 is 14 residues. Trimming removed 4 bases from V and 3 bases from J, with 14 bases in between. CDR3 bases: TGCGCCAGCAGCACCGGGACTGAGGGCTACGAGCAGTACGTC. Amino acid sequence: CASSTGTEGYEQYV.

This clonotype was seen repeatedly, ten times or more. The chain couples TRBV7-6 to TRBJ2-7, with D possibly called TRBD1 or TRBD2 (5 bases each). Germline lookup yields CDR1 SGHVS and CDR2 FNYEAQ. V lost 1 base to trimming and J lost 1 base, with 14 bases between them. The CDR3 is made up of 16 amino acids. Written as DNA, the CDR3 is TGTGCCAGCAGCTTAGGAGGGACGTGGGAGTCCTACGAGCAGTACTTC. Amino acids: CASSLGGTWESYEQYF.

Ten or more counts support this clonotype. V and J are TRBV7-2 and TRBJ2-1, with 12 bases identical to TRBD2. The CDR3 length is 16 residues. CDR1 SGHTA and CDR2 FQGNSA come from the germline V gene. The V gene end was trimmed by 1 base and the J gene end by 6 bases; junction bases not matched to a gene: 4. CDR3: CASSLEWTSGANEQFF. The CDR3 DNA sequence: TGTGCCAGCAGCTTAGAATGGACTAGCGGGGCCAATGAGCAGTTCTTC.

Relative to its sample, this clonotype is medium-sized. The chain joins TRBV7-2 to TRBJ2-5, with 10 nucleotides matching TRBD2. V gave up 6 bases and J gave up 5 bases; unmatched junction bases: 12. CDR1 SGHTA and CDR2 FQGNSA come from the germline V gene. The CDR3 is 16 residues long. CDR3 in amino acids: CASSITSGNPRETQYF. The DNA for the CDR3 is TGTGCCAGCAGTATTACTAGCGGGAATCCAAGGGAGACCCAGTACTTC.

This clonotype was counted many times. V usage is TRBV5-1 and J usage is TRBJ1-1; the match to TRBD1 covers 7 bases. This CDR3 is 16 amino acids long. From germline, CDR1 is SGHRS and CDR2 YFSETQ. V was pared by 2 bases and J by 4 bases, with 11 bases of the junction left unmatched. Written as DNA, the CDR3 is TGCGCCAGCAGCTTCGGCAGGGGGTACGAGGGCACTGAAGCTTTCTTT. It translates to CASSFGRGYEGTEAFF.

This clonotype has a count of ten or more. The J gene is TRBJ2-1, the V gene TRBV11-3, with 7 bases matching TRBD2. The CDR3 covers 13 residues. From germline, CDR1 is SGHNT and CDR2 YENEEA. V lost 1 base to trimming and J lost 8 bases; unmatched junction nucleotides: 2. The CDR3 region is CASSLVAGDEQFF. CDR3 coding DNA: TGTGCCAGCAGCTTAGTCGCGGGGGATGAGCAGTTCTTC.

V gene TRBV12-3 or TRBV12-4 combines with J gene TRBJ1-1; D is ambiguous. The CDR3 contains 12 residues. V was clipped by 3 bases and J by 5 bases, with 7 bases between them. The CDR3 is CASSFGLTEAFF. DNA of the CDR3: TGTGCCAGCAGTTTCGGCCTGACTGAAGCTTTCTTT.

V usage is TRBV6-4 and J usage is TRBJ2-1, with a possible D match to TRBD2 (6 bases). V shed 2 bases and J shed 12 bases, with 14 bases lying between them. The germline CDR1 and CDR2 sequences are MRHNA and SNTAGT. CDR3 length: 13 amino acids. The CDR3 coding sequence is TGTGCCAGCAGTGACGCGGACGGGGGTGGGCAGTTCTTC. This translates into CASSDADGGGQFF.